This T cell receptor (beta chain) is drawn from a study of T-cell memory formation after mild COVID-19. Study-wide background: TCR clusters were largely donor specific.

MiXCR, run by TCRdb on the 5' RACE reads, gives a single entry per CDR3 protein. The sample carries approximately 350,000 distinct CDR3 sequences, around 27% recorded once. Trimming pared 0 bases from V and 4 bases from J, leaving 10 bases between. The germline gives CDR1 SGHRS, CDR2 YFSETQ. This CDR3 comprises 15 residues. The receptor comes from an adult woman who had mild COVID-19 (a few samples of this study predate the infection). Cell type and time point are not known. V gene TRBV5-1 combines with J gene TRBJ2-2; D might be TRBD2 (6 bases). The sequenced material came from PBMCs or a T cell subset sorted from them (not recorded which). The CDR3 here is CASSLDTGVTGELFF. CDR3 sequence (DNA): TGCGCCAGCAGCTTGGATACGGGGGTCACCGGGGAGCTGTTTTTT.